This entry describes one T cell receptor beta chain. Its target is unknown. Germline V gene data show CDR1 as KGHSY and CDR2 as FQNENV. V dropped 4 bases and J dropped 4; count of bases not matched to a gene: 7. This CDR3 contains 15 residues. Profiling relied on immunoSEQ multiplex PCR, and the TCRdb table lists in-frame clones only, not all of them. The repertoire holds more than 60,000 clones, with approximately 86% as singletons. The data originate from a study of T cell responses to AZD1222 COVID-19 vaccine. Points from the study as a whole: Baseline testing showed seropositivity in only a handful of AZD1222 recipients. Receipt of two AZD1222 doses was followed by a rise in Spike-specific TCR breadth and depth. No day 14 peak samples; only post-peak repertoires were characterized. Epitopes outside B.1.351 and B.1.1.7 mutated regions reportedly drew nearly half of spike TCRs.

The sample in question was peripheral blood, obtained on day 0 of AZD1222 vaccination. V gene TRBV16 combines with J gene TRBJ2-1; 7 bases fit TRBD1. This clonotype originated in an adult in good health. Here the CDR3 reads CASSRTEGAYNEQFF. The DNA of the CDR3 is TGTGCCAGCAGCCGGACTGAGGGGGCGTACAATGAGCAGTTCTTC. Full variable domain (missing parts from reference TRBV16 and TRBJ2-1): GEEVAQTPKHLVRGEGQKAKLYCAPIKGHSYVFWYQQVLKNEFKFLISFQNENVFDETGMPKERFSAKCLPNSPCSLEIQATKLEDSAVYFCASSRTEGAYNEQFFGPGTRLTVL.